This is a list of T cell receptor beta chains from one sample in a study of control samples from healthy donors and cancer patients. Repertoires were generated with immunoSEQ multiplex PCR, while TCRdb's copy carries only in-frame clones and drops some. This sample has roughly 90,000 clones, with approximately 82% found just once. The sample was blood. The source is a woman aged 60 to 75 in good health. CDR3s include the opening cysteine and the closing phenylalanine or tryptophan. The D gene is left open where the match is weak. Only part of the rows carry a size: once, few, many, or a class if the clone is expanded.

j_call: TRBJ1-2; d_call: NA; clone_size: NA; v_call: TRBV7-2; cdr3_nt: TGTGCCAGCAGCCCCACCAGTAACTATGGCTACACCTTC; cdr3_aa: CASSPTSNYGYTF
j_call: TRBJ2-7; d_call: TRBD1; clone_size: few; v_call: TRBV7-8; cdr3_nt: TGTGCCAGCAGCTTAGGGACAGGGGGCGGTCGGTACGAGCAGTACTTC; cdr3_aa: CASSLGTGGGRYEQYF
j_call: TRBJ2-7; d_call: NA; clone_size: NA; v_call: TRBV19; cdr3_nt: TGTGCCAGTAGTATAGAAGTACAGGGCGTCTACGAGCAGTACTTC; cdr3_aa: CASSIEVQGVYEQYF
j_call: TRBJ2-3; d_call: NA; clone_size: NA; v_call: TRBV7-9; cdr3_nt: TGTGCCAGCAGTAAGAGCACAGATACGCAGTATTTT; cdr3_aa: CASSKSTDTQYF
j_call: TRBJ1-1; d_call: TRBD1; clone_size: few; v_call: TRBV28; cdr3_nt: TGTGCCAGCAGTTTATCAGGACAGGGCTTTACTGAAGCTTTCTTT; cdr3_aa: CASSLSGQGFTEAFF
j_call: TRBJ2-1; d_call: NA; clone_size: NA; v_call: TRBV7-9; cdr3_nt: TGTGCCAGCAGCCGGACAGAAGTTCTCAATGAGCAGTTCTTC; cdr3_aa: CASSRTEVLNEQFF
j_call: TRBJ2-3; d_call: TRBD2; clone_size: NA; v_call: TRBV2; cdr3_nt: TGTGCCAGCAGTATTAGCGGGGGTAGGGCAGATACGCAGTATTTT; cdr3_aa: CASSISGGRADTQYF
j_call: TRBJ2-7; d_call: NA; clone_size: many; v_call: TRBV11-2; cdr3_nt: TGTGCCAGCAGCACCGGCGCGGAGCTATACGAGCAGTACTTC; cdr3_aa: CASSTGAELYEQYF
j_call: TRBJ1-5; d_call: TRBD1; clone_size: NA; v_call: TRBV9; cdr3_nt: TGTGCCAGCAGCCCGGGACAGAGCAATCAGCCCCAGCATTTT; cdr3_aa: CASSPGQSNQPQHF
j_call: TRBJ2-7; d_call: NA; clone_size: NA; v_call: TRBV14; cdr3_nt: TGTGCCAGCAGCCAGGGACAAGTCCCATCCTACGAGCAGTACTTC; cdr3_aa: CASSQGQVPSYEQYF
j_call: TRBJ2-3; d_call: NA; clone_size: NA; v_call: TRBV6-5; cdr3_nt: TGTGCCAGCCTCGGAGAGGGGGACTACCGAGATACGCAGTATTTT; cdr3_aa: CASLGEGDYRDTQYF
j_call: TRBJ1-2; d_call: NA; clone_size: large; v_call: TRBV5-5; cdr3_nt: TGTGCCAGCAGCCCTCAAACCGACTATGGCTACACCTTC; cdr3_aa: CASSPQTDYGYTF
j_call: TRBJ1-4; d_call: TRBD1; clone_size: NA; v_call: TRBV2; cdr3_nt: TGTGCCAGCATTAAGACAGGGTGGGGTGAAAAACTGTTTTTT; cdr3_aa: CASIKTGWGEKLFF
j_call: TRBJ1-1; d_call: NA; clone_size: NA; v_call: TRBV2; cdr3_nt: TGTGCCAGCAATCTCCAGTCTCAGAACACTGAAGCTTTCTTT; cdr3_aa: CASNLQSQNTEAFF
j_call: TRBJ1-1; d_call: TRBD1; clone_size: NA; v_call: TRBV12-5; cdr3_nt: TGTGCTAGTGGTTCCACCGGACAGGGTGGGATGAACACTGAAGCTTTCTTT; cdr3_aa: CASGSTGQGGMNTEAFF
j_call: TRBJ2-7; d_call: TRBD1; clone_size: few; v_call: TRBV4-3; cdr3_nt: TGCGCCAGCAGCCTGGGACAGGGGCGCTACGAGCAGTACTTC; cdr3_aa: CASSLGQGRYEQYF
j_call: TRBJ1-6; d_call: TRBD1; clone_size: NA; v_call: TRBV4-1; cdr3_nt: TGCGCCAGCAGCCAAGCCGACAGGGAGGTCTCACCCCTCCACTTT; cdr3_aa: CASSQADREVSPLHF
j_call: TRBJ2-5; d_call: NA; clone_size: few; v_call: TRBV28; cdr3_nt: TGTGCCACGCGGGGCCCTTGGGGAGAGACCCAGTACTTC; cdr3_aa: CATRGPWGETQYF
j_call: TRBJ1-3; d_call: NA; clone_size: NA; v_call: TRBV7-2; cdr3_nt: TGTGCCAGCAGCCCCTGGGACAACATAGGAAACACCATATATTTT; cdr3_aa: CASSPWDNIGNTIYF
j_call: TRBJ2-1; d_call: NA; clone_size: NA; v_call: TRBV24-1; cdr3_nt: TGTGCCACCAGTGAGATGGCCGGAGCTAGCGACTCAAATTACAATGAGCAGTTCTTC; cdr3_aa: CATSEMAGASDSNYNEQFF
j_call: TRBJ2-5; d_call: TRBD2; clone_size: NA; v_call: TRBV7-9; cdr3_nt: TGTGCCAGCAGCGGGGGGGAAGAGACCCAGTACTTC; cdr3_aa: CASSGGEETQYF
j_call: TRBJ2-1; d_call: NA; clone_size: NA; v_call: TRBV18; cdr3_nt: TGTGCCAGCTCACCGGTAGGGGCGGGGTACAATGAGCAGTTCTTC; cdr3_aa: CASSPVGAGYNEQFF
j_call: TRBJ1-4; d_call: NA; clone_size: few; v_call: TRBV5-4; cdr3_nt: TGTGCCAGCAGCTCTGGCGGACAGACCCGAAATGAAAAACTGTTTTTT; cdr3_aa: CASSSGGQTRNEKLFF
j_call: TRBJ1-2; d_call: TRBD1; clone_size: NA; v_call: TRBV2; cdr3_nt: TGTGCCAGCAGTCAACAGGGGTCTAGTGGCTACACCTTC; cdr3_aa: CASSQQGSSGYTF
j_call: TRBJ2-7; d_call: NA; clone_size: few; v_call: TRBV15; cdr3_nt: TGTGCCACCAGCAGACAGGAAGGGGACGGGACCTACGAGCAGTACTTC; cdr3_aa: CATSRQEGDGTYEQYF
j_call: TRBJ1-2; d_call: NA; clone_size: NA; v_call: TRBV6-5; cdr3_nt: TGTGCCAGCAGTTGGGACACTCCGACCAACTATGGCTACACCTTC; cdr3_aa: CASSWDTPTNYGYTF
j_call: TRBJ2-7; d_call: NA; clone_size: once; v_call: TRBV19; cdr3_nt: TGTGCCAGTAGTATAGGACAACCCTACGAGCAGTACTTC; cdr3_aa: CASSIGQPYEQYF
j_call: TRBJ1-1; d_call: TRBD1; clone_size: NA; v_call: TRBV27; cdr3_nt: TGTGCCAGCAACTTAGGGGGCGGGAGCACTGAAGCTTTCTTT; cdr3_aa: CASNLGGGSTEAFF
j_call: TRBJ2-7; d_call: TRBD2; clone_size: NA; v_call: TRBV10-2; cdr3_nt: TGCGCCAGCTCGGGACTAGCTCAAACCTACGAGCAGTACTTC; cdr3_aa: CASSGLAQTYEQYF
j_call: TRBJ1-5; d_call: NA; clone_size: NA; v_call: TRBV19; cdr3_nt: TGTGCCAGTAGTATCCAACAGGGAGGTCAGCCCCAGCATTTT; cdr3_aa: CASSIQQGGQPQHF
j_call: TRBJ1-4; d_call: NA; clone_size: NA; v_call: TRBV5-1; cdr3_nt: TGCGCCAGCAGCTTTGGCTTTGGAAGTAATGAAAAACTGTTTTTT; cdr3_aa: CASSFGFGSNEKLFF
j_call: TRBJ1-4; d_call: NA; clone_size: once; v_call: TRBV10-2; cdr3_nt: TGCGCCAGCAGTGAGAGTCAGCGCAGGGATGGGCTGTTTTTT; cdr3_aa: CASSESQRRDGLFF
j_call: TRBJ1-1; d_call: TRBD1; clone_size: NA; v_call: TRBV5-1; cdr3_nt: TGCGCCAGCAGCTCACAGGGGGCGAACACTGAAGCTTTCTTT; cdr3_aa: CASSSQGANTEAFF
j_call: TRBJ1-1; d_call: NA; clone_size: NA; v_call: TRBV3-1/TRBV3-2; cdr3_nt: TGTGCCAGCAGAGTAGGACAGTTGAACACTGAAGCTTTCTTT; cdr3_aa: CASRVGQLNTEAFF
j_call: TRBJ1-4; d_call: NA; clone_size: NA; v_call: TRBV11-3; cdr3_nt: TGTGCCAGCAGCTTAGACACTAATGAAAAACTGTTTTTT; cdr3_aa: CASSLDTNEKLFF
j_call: TRBJ2-7; d_call: NA; clone_size: NA; v_call: TRBV6-5; cdr3_nt: TGTGCCAGCAGCCCAGACAAGTACTACGAGCAGTACTTC; cdr3_aa: CASSPDKYYEQYF
j_call: TRBJ1-5; d_call: NA; clone_size: NA; v_call: TRBV27; cdr3_nt: TGTGCCAGCAGTTTCCAGGGTGGCCGTCAGCCCCAGCATTTT; cdr3_aa: CASSFQGGRQPQHF
j_call: TRBJ2-1; d_call: NA; clone_size: NA; v_call: TRBV24-1; cdr3_nt: TGTGCCACCAGTGGGCGACAGTACAATGAGCAGTTCTTC; cdr3_aa: CATSGRQYNEQFF
j_call: TRBJ1-3; d_call: NA; clone_size: NA; v_call: TRBV15; cdr3_nt: TGTGCCACCAGCGGAGGGAGTAGGGGCATCTCTGGAAACACCATATATTTT; cdr3_aa: CATSGGSRGISGNTIYF
j_call: TRBJ2-2; d_call: TRBD1; clone_size: NA; v_call: TRBV6-5; cdr3_nt: TGTGCCAGCAGTTGGGACAGGAACACCGGGGAGCTGTTTTTT; cdr3_aa: CASSWDRNTGELFF
j_call: TRBJ1-5; d_call: NA; clone_size: once; v_call: TRBV29-1; cdr3_nt: TGCAGCGTTGTTCAGGGAAGTAATCAGCCCCAGCATTTT; cdr3_aa: CSVVQGSNQPQHF
j_call: TRBJ2-7; d_call: NA; clone_size: few; v_call: TRBV6-5; cdr3_nt: TGTGCCAGCAGATCCGGAAGGGGGTCCTACGAGCAGTACTTC; cdr3_aa: CASRSGRGSYEQYF
j_call: TRBJ1-4; d_call: NA; clone_size: NA; v_call: TRBV6-6; cdr3_nt: TGTGCCAGCAGCCGGGACGGACATAGTGAAAAACTGTTTTTT; cdr3_aa: CASSRDGHSEKLFF
j_call: TRBJ1-3; d_call: NA; clone_size: few; v_call: TRBV7-2; cdr3_nt: TGTGCCAGCAGCTCAGATGTCGGTTCATCTGGAAACACCATATATTTT; cdr3_aa: CASSSDVGSSGNTIYF
j_call: TRBJ1-1; d_call: NA; clone_size: few; v_call: TRBV19; cdr3_nt: TGTGCCAGTTCGGGGCAGGGGTACGCCACTGAAGCTTTCTTT; cdr3_aa: CASSGQGYATEAFF
j_call: TRBJ2-3; d_call: NA; clone_size: NA; v_call: TRBV10-3; cdr3_nt: TGTGCCATCAGTGTCGTGCCTTCTCGAGATACGCAGTATTTT; cdr3_aa: CAISVVPSRDTQYF
j_call: TRBJ1-5; d_call: NA; clone_size: once; v_call: TRBV19; cdr3_nt: TGTGCCAGTAGTATTGAGGGGTTCAGCAATCAGCCCCAGCATTTT; cdr3_aa: CASSIEGFSNQPQHF
j_call: TRBJ1-1; d_call: NA; clone_size: NA; v_call: TRBV7-9; cdr3_nt: TGTGCCAGCAGCTTCGGGGGGTTTGGTGAAGCTTTCTTT; cdr3_aa: CASSFGGFGEAFF
j_call: TRBJ2-1; d_call: TRBD2; clone_size: NA; v_call: TRBV10-3; cdr3_nt: TGTGCCATCAGTGAGGGACTAGCGGGGATTGACGAGCAGTTCTTC; cdr3_aa: CAISEGLAGIDEQFF
j_call: TRBJ1-2; d_call: NA; clone_size: NA; v_call: TRBV3-1/TRBV3-2; cdr3_nt: TGTGCCAGCAGCCAAGGGCAGACCTTGGGAGGCTACACCTTC; cdr3_aa: CASSQGQTLGGYTF
j_call: TRBJ2-2; d_call: NA; clone_size: once; v_call: TRBV11-3; cdr3_nt: TGTGCCAGCAGCTTAGGGGGGTCCACCGGGGAGCTGTTTTTT; cdr3_aa: CASSLGGSTGELFF
j_call: TRBJ1-1; d_call: TRBD1; clone_size: NA; v_call: TRBV6-5; cdr3_nt: TGTGCCAGTAACAGGGGACGCGGATACACTGAAGCTTTCTTT; cdr3_aa: CASNRGRGYTEAFF
j_call: TRBJ2-3; d_call: TRBD2; clone_size: NA; v_call: TRBV10-2; cdr3_nt: TGCGCCAGCAGTCCGGACTACCTAGCGGGAGATACGCAGTATTTT; cdr3_aa: CASSPDYLAGDTQYF
j_call: TRBJ2-7; d_call: TRBD2; clone_size: NA; v_call: TRBV6-5; cdr3_nt: TGTGCCAGCAGTTACACGCTAGCGGGTACTTACGAGCAGTACTTC; cdr3_aa: CASSYTLAGTYEQYF
j_call: TRBJ1-2; d_call: TRBD1; clone_size: NA; v_call: TRBV28; cdr3_nt: TGTGCCAGCAGTTACGCCGGGACAGGGGAAAATGGCTACACCTTC; cdr3_aa: CASSYAGTGENGYTF
j_call: TRBJ2-3; d_call: NA; clone_size: NA; v_call: TRBV9; cdr3_nt: TGTGCCAGCAGCAGCTCTAGCGACCTAATGGGAGATACGCAGTATTTT; cdr3_aa: CASSSSSDLMGDTQYF
j_call: TRBJ2-3; d_call: NA; clone_size: NA; v_call: TRBV18; cdr3_nt: TGTGCCAGCTCACTCTTGGGAAGGGGGACAGATACGCAGTATTTT; cdr3_aa: CASSLLGRGTDTQYF
j_call: TRBJ2-3; d_call: TRBD1; clone_size: NA; v_call: TRBV5-5; cdr3_nt: TGTGCCAGCAGCTTCGACAGGGGCACAGATACGCAGTATTTT; cdr3_aa: CASSFDRGTDTQYF
j_call: TRBJ1-6; d_call: NA; clone_size: NA; v_call: TRBV28; cdr3_nt: TGTGCCAGCAGTTTACAGAATTCACCCCTCCACTTT; cdr3_aa: CASSLQNSPLHF
j_call: TRBJ2-2; d_call: TRBD1; clone_size: NA; v_call: TRBV4-1; cdr3_nt: TGCGCCAGCAGCCCGGACAGGTTGCAAACCGGGGAGCTGTTTTTT; cdr3_aa: CASSPDRLQTGELFF